The 15 T cell receptor beta chains given below trace back to one sample, sequenced in a study of shared clonotypes between healthy human individuals. Sequencing was performed with immunoSEQ multiplex PCR; in TCRdb, only in-frame clones are kept and a portion is missing. The data show some 350,000 clones, roughly 70% seen once. The sample consisted of memory CD4+ T cells sorted from blood. The sample's subset: CD45RA-negative fraction. The source is a man aged 25-45 years in good health.

This clone was detected a few times. The genes are TRBV5-5 and TRBJ1-1; D gene ambiguous. Per germline, CDR1 SGHKS and CDR2 YYEKEE (reference sequence). There are 15 residues in the CDR3. Trimming removed 0 bases at V and 5 bases at J, with 14 bases between. The CDR3 DNA sequence: TGTGCCAGCAGCTTGGGACCGGGGTGGAATACTGAAGCTTTCTTT. Translating gives CASSLGPGWNTEAFF.

The chain has TRBV9 and TRBJ1-6, with D tentatively TRBD1 (5 bases). CDR3 size: 14 residues. Germline values: CDR1 SGDLS, CDR2 YYNGEE. Trimming cost V 0 bases and J 7 bases, with 8 bases left between them. CDR3 nucleotides: TGTGCCAGCAGCGTAGCGACAGCCAATTCACCCCTCCACTTT. Its protein product is CASSVATANSPLHF.

This sequence joins TRBV6-6 and TRBJ2-5; 8 bases match TRBD1. Germline V lookup: CDR1 MNHNY, CDR2 SVGAGI (reference sequence). V was pared by 10 bases and J by 5 bases, with 15 bases of the junction left unmatched. The CDR3 consists of 15 residues. In nucleotides, the CDR3 is TGTGCCACCCGGGGTACCCAGGGGGCATCGGAGACCCAGTACTTC. This sequence encodes CATRGTQGASETQYF.

The chain employs TRBV28 and TRBJ2-7; 11 positions agree with TRBD1. V dropped 6 bases and J dropped 4; count of bases not matched to a gene: 8. Per germline, CDR1 MDHEN and CDR2 SYDVKM. The CDR3 runs to 15 residues. CDR3 in amino acids: CASRRGDRGSYEQYF. Here the CDR3 DNA reads TGTGCCAGCAGGAGGGGGGACAGGGGGAGTTACGAGCAGTACTTC.

The V call is TRBV18, the J call TRBJ1-2; tentatively, D is TRBD1 (6 bases). This CDR3 spans 13 amino acids. Trimming removed 4 bases at V and 8 bases at J, with 14 bases between. Germline CDR1 and CDR2: KGHSH and LQKENI. CDR3 loop: CASSRGPSGGYTF. CDR3 nucleotide sequence: TGTGCCAGCTCACGGGGGCCCTCGGGAGGCTACACCTTC. The whole variable domain, remainder taken from reference TRBV18 and TRBJ1-2, is NAGVMQNPRHLVRRRGQEARLRCSPMKGHSHVYWYRQLPEEGLKFMVYLQKENIIDESGMPKERFSAEFPKEGPSILRIQQVVRGDSAAYFCASSRGPSGGYTFGSGTRLTVV.

This clone occurred many times. The chain employs TRBV7-9 and TRBJ2-1, with D tentatively TRBD2 (6 bases). Trimming took off 5 bases at V and 5 bases at J, with 22 bases between the two ends. In germline, CDR1 is SEHNR, CDR2 FQNEAQ (reference sequence). The CDR3 is made up of 17 amino acids. DNA of the CDR3: TGTGCCAGCAGCCCCGCGGGATTTGAAGGGACTCACAATGAGCAGTTCTTC. Translated, it gives CASSPAGFEGTHNEQFF.

V usage is TRBV19 and J usage is TRBJ2-3; D is perhaps TRBD1 (5 bases). The CDR3 runs 12 residues. V was cut by 4 bases and J by 3 bases, with 5 bases left in between. Germline V lookup: CDR1 LNHDA, CDR2 SQIVND (reference sequence). CDR3 in amino acids: CASSRQTDTQYF. CDR3 bases: TGTGCCAGTAGTAGACAGACAGATACGCAGTATTTT. The full variable domain, its missing parts supplied by reference TRBV19 and TRBJ2-3, is DGGITQSPKYLFRKEGQNVTLSCEQNLNHDAMYWYRQDPGQGLRLIYYSQIVNDFQKGDIAEGYSVSREKKESFPLTVTSAQKNPTAFYLCASSRQTDTQYFGPGTRLTVL.

Many counts were recorded for this clone. The sample has other DNA sequences that encode this CDR3 too. The chain employs TRBV2 and TRBJ2-1; D remains ambiguous. The germline gives CDR1 SNHLY, CDR2 FYNNEI. The CDR3 length is 10 residues. V was pared by 3 bases and J by 8 bases, with 2 bases between. In DNA, the CDR3 is TGTGCCAGCAGTGACTATGAGCAGTTCTTC. The encoded protein is CASSDYEQFF. Full variable domain (missing parts from reference TRBV2 and TRBJ2-1): EPEVTQTPSHQVTQMGQEVILRCVPISNHLYFYWYRQILGQKVEFLVSFYNNEISEKSEIFDDQFSVERPDGSNFTLKIRSTKLEDSAMYFCASSDYEQFFGPGTRLTVL.

The V gene is TRBV2, the J gene TRBJ1-2; no clear D gene. The CDR3 extends over 13 amino acids. V lost 5 bases and J 4 bases, leaving 11 bases between the germline ends. Germline V gene sequence: CDR1 SNHLY, CDR2 FYNNEI. The CDR3, as DNA: TGTGCCAGCAGTAGGAGGAAGGGCTATGGCTACACCTTC. Its protein is CASSRRKGYGYTF.

CDR3 bases: TGTGCCAGCAGCTTAGGGCCCCGGTTCTCTGGAAACACCATATATTTT. Translated: CASSLGPRFSGNTIYF. The V and J genes are TRBV7-2 and TRBJ1-3; D is ambiguous. The CDR3 has 16 amino acids. CDR1 is SGHTA and CDR2 is FQGNSA in the germline V gene. Trimming pared 1 base from V and 0 bases from J, leaving 10 bases between. The entire variable domain, with the rest obtained from reference TRBV7-2 and TRBJ1-3, is as follows: GAGVSQSPSNKVTEKGKDVELRCDPISGHTALYWYRQSLGQGLEFLIYFQGNSAPDKSGLPSDRFSAERTGGSVSTLTIQRTQQEDSAVYLCASSLGPRFSGNTIYFGEGSWLTVV.

The chain links TRBV19 to TRBJ1-5, with a weak D call TRBD1 (6 bases). CDR1 and CDR2 from the germline V gene are LNHDA and SQIVND (reference sequence). Trimming cost V 6 bases and J 6 bases, with 18 bases left between them. The CDR3 runs to 15 residues. The CDR3 protein is CASSRGGVVSQPQHF. DNA of the CDR3: TGTGCCAGTAGCAGGGGAGGGGTGGTTTCTCAGCCCCAGCATTTT.

The chain recombines TRBV11-2 with TRBJ1-5, with D perhaps TRBD1 (5 bases). V gave up 5 bases and J gave up 3 bases, with 17 bases separating them. The CDR3 has 16 amino acids. CDR1 is SGHAT, CDR2 FQNNGV, per germline. The chain's CDR3 is CASSLGGTVINQPQHF. DNA of the CDR3: TGTGCCAGCAGCCTGGGAGGGACGGTTATCAATCAGCCCCAGCATTTT.

This clone came up a few times. The chain couples TRBV11-3 to TRBJ2-1; D is perhaps TRBD2 (6 bases). This CDR3 has 17 amino acids. V was shortened by 4 bases and J by 3 bases, with 19 bases between the two germline ends. Germline V gene sequence: CDR1 SGHNT, CDR2 YENEEA. CDR3 nucleotides: TGTGCCAGCAGCTCCTCCATTTCGGGGAGGCACTACAATGAGCAGTTCTTC. This gives the protein CASSSSISGRHYNEQFF.

The chain couples TRBV6-6 to TRBJ2-7; 10 bases are a match to TRBD1. Germline V gives CDR1 MNHNY, CDR2 SVGAGI (reference sequence). The J segment lost 4 bases and the V segment lost 5 bases, leaving 5 bases of the junction unmatched. This CDR3 has 14 amino acids. DNA of the CDR3: TGTGCCAGCAGTCTGACAGGGGGCCCGTACGAGCAGTACTTC. This sequence encodes CASSLTGGPYEQYF.

This clone was observed once. This sample includes further DNA sequences coding for the same CDR3. The chain carries TRBV9 and TRBJ2-5, with 8 bases lining up with TRBD2. Looked up from germline, CDR1 is SGDLS and CDR2 is YYNGEE. V was pared by 2 bases and J by 3 bases, with 6 bases of the junction left unmatched. The CDR3 covers 15 residues. The DNA of the CDR3 is TGTGCCAGCAGCGTCGGGGGGGGCCGGGAAGAGACCCAGTACTTC. It encodes CASSVGGGREETQYF. Variable domain in full (rest from reference TRBV9 and TRBJ2-5): DSGVTQTPKHLITATGQRVTLRCSPRSGDLSVYWYQQSLDQGLQFLIQYYNGEERAKGNILERFSAQQFPDLHSELNLSSLELGDSALYFCASSVGGGREETQYFGPGTRLLVL.